This T cell receptor beta chain was identified during a study of T cell changes during pregnancy in multiple sclerosis. Method: immunoSEQ multiplex PCR; TCRdb's copy keeps in-frame clones and lacks some. The data show about 59,000 clones, around 94% seen once. Germline V gene lookup returns CDR1 GTSNPN and CDR2 SVGIG (reference sequence). V gave up 0 bases and J gave up 0 bases, with 9 bases separating them. CDR3 length: 15 residues. This specimen consisted of CD8+ T cells from peripheral blood mononuclear cells, obtained after pregnancy. The receptor was derived from a female donor with multiple sclerosis, enrolled in a pregnancy study. This chain joins TRBV30 and TRBJ2-1; D is uncertain. The CDR3 DNA reads TGTGCCTGGAGTGTAGTAACGAGCTCCTACAATGAGCAGTTCTTC. Amino acid sequence: CAWSVVTSSYNEQFF.